This T cell receptor beta chain was observed in a study of T cell changes during pregnancy in multiple sclerosis (dated by TCRdb to the late 2010s). In the study overall: The study examined how the T cell repertoire changed over the course of pregnancy in women with multiple sclerosis.

Library preparation employed the immunoSEQ multiplex PCR assay. Not all clones reach the TCRdb copy of this immuneACCESS table, which keeps in-frame sequences only. Checked studies attribute under half of the gap to unresolved V genes and leave the rest unexplained. This sample has tens of thousands of clones in its table, and roughly 92% of those were observed once. In total, the top ten clones hold 2.8% of the sample. The sample holds a few counts of this clone. There is no known antigen for this receptor. The sample holds no much larger clone one base away, and base qualities are not on file. Reading from cysteine to phenylalanine, the CDR3 counts 13 amino acids. The kept DNA is CDR3 alone, 39 bases in frame from the first base. Trimming costs V 7 bases and J 8 bases, and their ends lie 14 bases apart. CDR1 LNHDA and CDR2 SQIVND were looked up in the germline V gene (reference sequence).

The chain employs TRBV19 and TRBJ1-4; too little of a D gene remains to name it. The origin of this receptor is a female donor in good health, enrolled as a control in a pregnancy study. Source: peripheral blood, taken in the third trimester of pregnancy. The CDR3 protein is CASIRGAGEKLFF. The nucleotide sequence is given as TGTGCCAGTATAAGAGGCGCCGGGGAAAAACTGTTTTTT.